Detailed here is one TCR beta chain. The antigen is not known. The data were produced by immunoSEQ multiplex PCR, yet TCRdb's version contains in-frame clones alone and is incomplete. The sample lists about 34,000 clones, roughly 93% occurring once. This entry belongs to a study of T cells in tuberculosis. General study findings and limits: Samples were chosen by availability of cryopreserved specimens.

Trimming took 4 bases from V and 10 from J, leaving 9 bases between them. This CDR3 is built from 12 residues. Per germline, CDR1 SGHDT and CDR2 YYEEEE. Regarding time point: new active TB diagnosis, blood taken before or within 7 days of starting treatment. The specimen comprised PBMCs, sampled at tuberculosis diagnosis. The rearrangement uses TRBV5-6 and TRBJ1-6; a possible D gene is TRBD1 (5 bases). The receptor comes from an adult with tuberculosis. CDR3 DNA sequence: TGTGCCAGCAGCAAACAGGTGTCACCCCTCCACTTT. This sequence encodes CASSKQVSPLHF.